The sample holds a few counts of the clone carrying this T cell receptor (beta chain). The data were taken from a study of blood T cell repertoires in COVID-19. Study background: Collection of acute and convalescent COVID-19 samples took place in the United States, Italy and Spain. The analysed material was cDNA or gDNA that came from T cells, B-cell-depleted T cells, or PBMCs.

Original handling: How many nucleated cells were present was estimated from reference gene primer amplification. This table comes from immunoSEQ multiplex PCR, and its TCRdb copy is limited to in-frame clones, with some not included. V and J calls and clone size are those listed in that table; D and trimming were worked out from the DNA. The sample records around 53,000 clones, around nine tenths being singletons. Seattle patient enrollment occurred during active infection, with longitudinal follow-up thereafter. Germline CDR1 reads SGDLS; CDR2 reads YYNGEE. V lost 4 bases, J lost 3 bases, and 12 bases stayed unmatched. The CDR3 sequence is 17 residues long.

The gene calls are TRBV9 and TRBJ2-1; 8 bases agree with TRBD2. The sample was peripheral blood. The TCR was taken from a woman aged 60-70 years with COVID-19, enrolled during active disease. The CDR3 sequence: CASSLGGGRPDYNEQFF. For the CDR3, the DNA is TGTGCCAGCAGCTTGGGGGGCGGGAGGCCTGACTACAATGAGCAGTTCTTC.